A selection of T cell receptor beta chains follows, all from one sample in a study of T cells in Graves' hyperthyroidism and ophthalmopathy. TCRdb passed the multiplex PCR reads through MiXCR, listing each CDR3 protein once. Altogether approximately 690,000 distinct CDR3 sequences are present, approximately 14% being singletons, with the ten largest covering around 13%. The sequenced sample was blood. The receptors shown here come from a woman in her 50s with Graves' ophthalmopathy. Both conserved end residues are part of each CDR3. Each record gives: J gene, V gene, D gene, clone size, CDR3 DNA, CDR3 protein. D genes are given only for firm matches. Not all rows give a size; the values are once, few, many and, for expanded clones, a class.

>TRBJ2-3|TRBV11-2|TRBD2|many
TGTGCCAGCAGCTTAGGAGGGTTTTGGGACTATATGGATACGCAGTATTTT
CASSLGGFWDYMDTQYF
>TRBJ2-7|TRBV5-1|NA|many
TGCGCCAGCAGCGGCGGGACAGAGAGCTCCTACGAGCAGTACTTC
CASSGGTESSYEQYF
>TRBJ1-2|TRBV4-2|NA|many
TGTGCCAGCCGATCGGGGGGCGATGGCTACACCTTC
CASRSGGDGYTF
>TRBJ2-3|TRBV9|NA|many
TGTGCCAGCAGCGTCCCGAGGCCGGGTTCTACGGCAGATACGCAGTATTTT
CASSVPRPGSTADTQYF
>TRBJ2-4|TRBV30|TRBD2|NA
TGTGCCTGGAGTGGACCGGGAGGGCCGGCCAAAAACATTCAGTACTTC
CAWSGPGGPAKNIQYF
>TRBJ2-7|TRBV20-1|NA|many
TGCAGTGCTAGATGGGCTGGTCGGCCCACCTACGAGCAGTACTTC
CSARWAGRPTYEQYF
>TRBJ2-3|TRBV19|NA|many
TGTGCCAGTAGTAGCCGTTCGTGGAACACAGATACGCAGTATTTT
CASSSRSWNTDTQYF
>TRBJ2-2|TRBV12-3/TRBV12-4|NA|many
TGTGCCAGCAGTTTATCGACAGATAACACCGGGGAGCTGTTTTTT
CASSLSTDNTGELFF
>TRBJ2-5|TRBV11-2|NA|many
TGTGCCAGCAGCTTATCCGGGGCAGGAGGAAAGACCCAGTACTTC
CASSLSGAGGKTQYF
>TRBJ2-5|TRBV28|NA|NA
TGTGCCAGCAGTTTCCCCCGGCAGGCCGGTGAGGAGACCCAGTACTTC
CASSFPRQAGEETQYF